This TCR beta chain was found in a study of siplizumab effects on memory and regulatory T cells. General study results and limits: Unstimulated subsets were the mapping target of only a minor fraction of alloreactive clones. The apparent diversity of naive T cells exceeded that of memory cells, and naive T cells seemed to make a major contribution to the alloresponse. The drug siplizumab significantly decreased the alloreactive sequences that could be traced to unstimulated CD4+ memory cells.

Data came from immunoSEQ multiplex PCR; TCRdb stores just in-frame clones and leaves some out. The table shows roughly 80,000 clones, with around 90% occurring only once. Trimming shortened V by 4 bases and J by 6 bases, and 11 bases separated the two germline ends. The CDR3 runs 12 residues. Germline V lookup: CDR1 SGHRS, CDR2 YFSETQ. With respect to this clone: The antigen is undetermined.

This chain links TRBV5-1 with TRBJ2-7; possible D gene TRBD1, 6 bases. The source is a human donor in good health. The sample was Tregs sorted from blood. The CDR3 DNA reads as TGCGCCAGCAGCACGGACAGCATCGAGCAGTACTTC. Translating gives CASSTDSIEQYF.